This T cell receptor beta chain is drawn from a study of shared clonotypes between healthy human individuals. The study's findings and limits: The naive CD4 repertoires of a few donors were compared, and around 5% of clonotypes were shared.

Germline V gene sequence: CDR1 SGHVS, CDR2 FQNEAQ. CDR3 length: 15 residues. The V gene lost 1 base and the J gene lost 4 bases, with 13 bases spanning the gap. For this clone: Its antigen remains unidentified.

Each subset's genomic DNA was shared equally among a number of immunoSEQ plates. Repertoires were generated with immunoSEQ multiplex PCR, while TCRdb's copy carries only in-frame clones and drops some. This sample has over 1.4 million clones, with around 97% found just once. There were only Caucasian adults among the donors, and all lived in Nashville, Tennessee. The split of CD4+ cells yielded CD45RA+ naive and CD45RA-negative memory subsets. Sequences were obtained from naive CD4+ T cells sorted from blood. Documented subset: CD45RA+ positively selected. This TCR was sampled from a man under 40 in good health. V and J are TRBV7-8 and TRBJ2-5; D possibly corresponds to TRBD2 (6 bases). CDR3 loop: CASSLVRGGLETQYF. The CDR3 nucleotides are TGTGCCAGCAGCTTAGTGCGGGGAGGCTTAGAGACCCAGTACTTC.